The 3 T cell receptor beta chains below all came from one sample that was sequenced in a study of T-cell reconstitution after alpha-beta-depleted transplantation in children. It was with unique molecular identifiers that the TCRbeta library was prepared. TCRdb analysed the PCR reads with MiXCR anew, one entry per CDR3 protein. The sample consists of about 100,000 distinct CDR3 sequences, approximately 6% of them appearing once. Sequenced here: PBMCs, mostly from graft donor cells, sampled 60 days after TCRalphabeta/CD19-depleted stem cell transplant. All receptors derive from a female patient under 10 years old who had a stem cell transplant for Fanconi anemia, so the T cells may come from the graft donor.

The V gene is TRBV27, the J gene TRBJ2-1, with D possibly being TRBD1 (5 bases). The CDR3 consists of 16 residues. V lost 5 bases to trimming and J lost 6 bases, with 20 bases between them. Germline V gives CDR1 MNHEY, CDR2 SMNVEV (reference sequence). DNA for the CDR3: TGTGCCAGCAGTCACCTCGGAATTCCAGGGTTCAATGAGCAGTTCTTC. Translated: CASSHLGIPGFNEQFF.

The sample holds many counts of this clonotype. The rearrangement joins TRBV12-3 or TRBV12-4 to TRBJ2-4; perhaps TRBD1 as D (5 bases). The CDR3 runs to 14 residues. Trimming removed 7 bases at V and 0 bases at J, with 10 bases between. The CDR3 DNA sequence: TGTGCCAGCACCCAGGGTCTAGCCAAAAACATTCAGTACTTC. The encoded protein is CASTQGLAKNIQYF.

This clonotype was seen ten or more times. This chain connects TRBV5-1 to TRBJ2-7; TRBD2 agrees at 8 bases. The germline V gene encodes CDR1 SGHRS and CDR2 YFSETQ. This CDR3 has 14 amino acids. V lost 0 bases to trimming and J lost 2 bases; unmatched junction nucleotides: 1. The CDR3 DNA reads TGCGCCAGCAGCTTGGTAGCGGGGACCTACGAGCAGTACTTC. Its protein product is CASSLVAGTYEQYF.